This T cell receptor (beta chain) emerged from a study of T cells in Graves' hyperthyroidism and ophthalmopathy. The investigators amplified TCR beta CDR3 regions from RNA transcripts. With the HTBI primer set, the TCR CDR3 went through a first round of RT-PCR. TCRdb itself ran the multiplex PCR reads through MiXCR, one entry per CDR3 protein. The sample consists of under 700,000 distinct CDR3 sequences, 40% to 55% of them appearing once. Germline lookup yields CDR1 SEHNR and CDR2 FQNEAQ (reference sequence). The CDR3 covers 16 residues. Losses at the gene ends were 5 bases for V and 3 bases for J; bases not matched to a gene: 7. This clonotype has only a few counts. Its matching antigen is unknown. Study-level findings and limits: Separation of ophthalmopathy from stable hyperthyroidism was achieved by a 13 V-J model.

The V and J genes are TRBV7-9 and TRBJ2-7, with 13 bases that match TRBD2. The sample consisted of peripheral blood or thyroid tissue (not recorded which). This TCR came from a woman aged 18-29 years with Graves' hyperthyroidism. CDR3 DNA: TGTGCCAGCAGCCCGACTTGGACTAGCGGGAGCTACGAGCAGTACTTC. Translation gives CASSPTWTSGSYEQYF.